This T cell receptor (beta chain) was found in a study of breast tumors, draining lymph nodes, adjacent tissues (dated by TCRdb to 2015 to 2016). About the investigation overall: The study compared TCR beta repertoires across tumor, adjacent nontumor tissue and axillary lymph nodes from breast cancer patients. The study aimed to assess the relationships and possible T-cell exchange between tumor, surrounding tissue and draining lymph node repertoires in human breast cancer. The research as a whole found: T-cell repertoire diversity in tumors was found to be lower than in lymph nodes but higher than in nontumor tissue, and preferential V and J gene usage was observed. The similarity between tumor and nontumor tissue repertoires was significantly greater in luminal-like breast cancer than in basal-like breast cancer. The conclusion that tumor T cells originate in lymph nodes was framed as consistent with a hypothesis rather than directly demonstrated. A scenario in which most tumor T cells derive from the lymph node and then expand within tumor tissue was judged to be consistent with the data.

Lymph node samples were obtained from the axillary draining lymph nodes of breast cancer patients. For CDR1 and CDR2, the germline V gene lists SGHRS and YFSETQ. The CDR3 runs 14 amino acids, cysteine and phenylalanine included. The sequence is cut down to CDR3 DNA, 42 bases in frame from base 1. V gives up 5 bases and J gives up 7 bases, and the segment between their germline ends measures 18 bases. Reads for this sample came from an Illumina HiSeq 2000. TCR beta chain libraries were generated through multiplex PCR amplification. High-throughput sequencing was used to analyze the amplified TCR beta chain products. The public reads were run again by TCRdb, first through fastp at Q25 and then through MiXCR, and only productive beta chains were kept. Identical CDR3 proteins give one entry, which carries the most common genes and DNA. The sample has under 250,000 distinct CDR3 sequences on record, approximately 31% of them singletons. The ten largest clones add up to over 1.1% of the sample.

This clonotype has a count of ten or more. Its target antigen remains unknown. No clone much larger than this one lies a single base away; base qualities are absent. The V and J segments used are TRBV5-1 and TRBJ2-5; the D region possibly corresponds to TRBD1 (7 bases align). The sample taken for sequencing was axillary lymph node tissue. This clonotype originated in a female donor with breast cancer. Some clones in this sample may be carry-over from other donors' samples. The CDR3 corresponds to CASRSGTAGVTQYF. The nucleotide sequence is TGCGCCAGCAGGTCCGGGACAGCGGGCGTGACCCAGTACTTC. With the rest looked up from the reference TRBV5-1 and TRBJ2-5 genes rather than sequenced, the full variable domain is KAGVTQTPRYLIKTRGQQVTLSCSPISGHRSVSWYQQTPGQGLQFLFEYFSETQRNKGNFPGRFSGRQFSNSRSEMNVSTLELGDSALYLCASRSGTAGVTQYFGPGTRLLVL.